This T cell receptor beta chain was found in a study of T cells in women clearing cervical HPV infection. Across the study: Case blood drawn at lesion detection; control blood after infection cleared. Cases' blood sampling followed lesion detection by median roughly 150 days (90 to 200). Study results and caveats: Repertoire richness, not evenness, was significantly elevated in CIN3+ cases versus controls.

Cervical HPV DNA detected by MY09/MY11 PCR, typed by dot-blot. Concerning this clone: Its cognate antigen is unknown. Coverage ceases 3 residues before the CDR3 finishes, and the germline J gene fills in the end.

Generated by immunoSEQ multiplex PCR, the TCRdb table keeps only in-frame clones and is missing some. The sample totals 25,000 to 35,000 clones. The CDR3 covers 14 residues. V dropped 5 bases and J dropped 6; count of bases not matched to a gene: 8. Germline CDR1 reads MDHEN; CDR2 reads SYDVKM. The rearrangement links TRBV28 to TRBJ2-7, with 9 bases aligning to TRBD1. The sample was blood buffy coat. This sequence originates from a woman between 18 and 75 years old with a cervical HPV16 infection that either progressed to CIN3+ or cleared (not recorded which). CDR3 loop: CASSPRDRVSEQYF. The sequenced CDR3 bases are TGTGCCAGCAGTCCCCGGGACAGGGTCTCCGAG.